This TCR beta chain stems from a study of blood T cell repertoires in COVID-19. Study at large: Sites in the United States, Italy and Spain provided acute and convalescent COVID-19 samples.

As originally analysed: Amplification of reference gene primers was used by the study to estimate nucleated cell counts. Here immunoSEQ multiplex PCR was the method, and the copy in TCRdb shows in-frame clones only, minus some. V and J calls and clone size come straight from that table; D and trimming were deduced from the DNA. The table lists 160,000 or so clones, 84% of them singletons. V dropped 4 bases and J dropped 6; count of bases not matched to a gene: 4. Germline loops: CDR1 SGHRS, CDR2 YFSETQ. The CDR3 length is 12 residues. The TCR sequence derives from a woman aged 50 to 65 with acute or convalescent COVID-19. The chain joins TRBV5-1 to TRBJ2-7, with 7 bases aligning to TRBD1. The material sequenced was peripheral blood. The CDR3, as DNA: TGCGCCAGCAGCCCTAGGGGGCCCGAGCAGTACTTC. It yields the protein CASSPRGPEQYF. Variable domain in full (rest from reference TRBV5-1 and TRBJ2-7): KAGVTQTPRYLIKTRGQQVTLSCSPISGHRSVSWYQQTPGQGLQFLFEYFSETQRNKGNFPGRFSGRQFSNSRSEMNVSTLELGDSALYLCASSPRGPEQYFGPGTRLTVT.